Below, one TCR beta chain is given with its context. This sample is drawn from a study of blood T cell repertoires in COVID-19. J lost 3 bases, V lost 2 bases, and 10 bases had no gene match. The CDR3 loop spans 17 amino acids. The V gene's germline CDR1 is KGHDR and CDR2 SFDVKD. Sequenced by immunoSEQ multiplex PCR; TCRdb stores in-frame clones only, minus some. This table has about 270,000 clones, about 91% appearing once. Sequencing used PBMCs or T cells enriched from blood (not recorded which). The gene calls are TRBV24-1 and TRBJ1-2, with TRBD1 identical over 8 bases. The sequence was obtained from a woman between 35 and 50 years old with acute COVID-19. CDR3 DNA: TGTGCCACCAGTGATTCCGGACCAGGGGGCGATCACTATGGCTACACCTTC. The encoded protein is CATSDSGPGGDHYGYTF.